The clone carrying this T cell receptor (beta chain) was detected once. TCRdb independently ran MiXCR on the RT-PCR reads; one entry per CDR3 protein. The table has some 92,000 distinct CDR3 sequences, around 48% seen once. This sample was taken from a study of patients and donors after allogeneic stem cell transplantation. Source material: blood, either unsorted or a sorted T cell fraction (not recorded which). The source of this sequence is a human donor who was either an allogeneic HSCT recipient or a stem cell or donor lymphocyte infusion donor (not recorded which). It is not recorded whose cells these are; they may come from a transplant donor.

DNA of the CDR3: TGTGCCAGCAGCTTCGGACGAATTAGCAATCAGCCCCAGCATTTT. It codes for CASSFGRISNQPQHF. The chain couples TRBV7-8 to TRBJ1-5; the D is unclear. From germline, CDR1 is SGHVS and CDR2 FQNEAQ. The CDR3 has 15 amino acids. V dropped 3 bases and J dropped 0 bases, with 9 bases sitting between them.